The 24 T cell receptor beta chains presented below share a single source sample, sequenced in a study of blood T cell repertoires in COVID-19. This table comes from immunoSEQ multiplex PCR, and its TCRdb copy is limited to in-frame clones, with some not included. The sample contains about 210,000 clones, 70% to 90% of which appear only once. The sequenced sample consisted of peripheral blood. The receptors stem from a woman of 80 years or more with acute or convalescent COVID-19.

CDR3 sequence: CASSLTSYEQYF. The DNA for the CDR3 is TGCGCCAGCAGCTTAACGAGCTACGAGCAGTACTTC. The chain has TRBV5-1 and TRBJ2-7, with unresolved D. V lost 2 bases and J 3 bases, leaving 6 bases between the germline ends. This CDR3 contains 12 residues. The V gene's germline CDR1 is SGHRS and CDR2 YFSETQ.

In DNA, the CDR3 is TGTGCCACCAGTGGCGGACAGTCCTATGGCTACACCTTC. This gives the protein CATSGGQSYGYTF. J is TRBJ1-2 and V is TRBV24-1; D possibly corresponds to TRBD1 (6 bases). The CDR3 covers 13 residues. Germline-derived CDR1 and CDR2 are KGHDR and SFDVKD. Trimming took 5 bases from V and 4 from J, leaving 10 bases between them.

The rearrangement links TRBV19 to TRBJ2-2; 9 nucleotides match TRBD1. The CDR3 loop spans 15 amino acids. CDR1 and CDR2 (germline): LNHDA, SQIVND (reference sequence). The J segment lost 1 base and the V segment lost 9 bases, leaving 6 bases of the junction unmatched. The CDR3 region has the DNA TGTGCCAGCCAATCGGGACAGGGGAACACCGGGGAGCTGTTTTTT. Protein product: CASQSGQGNTGELFF.

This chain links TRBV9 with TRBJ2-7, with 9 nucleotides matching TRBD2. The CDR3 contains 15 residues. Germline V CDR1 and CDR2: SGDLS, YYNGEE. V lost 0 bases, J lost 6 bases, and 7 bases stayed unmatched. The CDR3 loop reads CASSVGASGIGEQYF. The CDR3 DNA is TGTGCCAGCAGCGTAGGGGCTAGCGGGATCGGCGAGCAGTACTTC.

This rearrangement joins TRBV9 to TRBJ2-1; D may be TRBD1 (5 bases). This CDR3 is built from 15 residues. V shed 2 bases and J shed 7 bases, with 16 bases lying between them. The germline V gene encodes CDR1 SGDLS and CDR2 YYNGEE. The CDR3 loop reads CASSVEAGLRNEQFF. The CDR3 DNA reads TGTGCCAGCAGCGTCGAGGCAGGGCTGAGGAATGAGCAGTTCTTC.

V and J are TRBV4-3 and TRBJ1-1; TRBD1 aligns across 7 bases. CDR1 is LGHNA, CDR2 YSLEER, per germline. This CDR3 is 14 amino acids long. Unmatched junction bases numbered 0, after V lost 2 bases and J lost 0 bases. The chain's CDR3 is CASSQTGVNTEAFF. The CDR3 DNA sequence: TGCGCCAGCAGCCAAACAGGGGTGAACACTGAAGCTTTCTTT.

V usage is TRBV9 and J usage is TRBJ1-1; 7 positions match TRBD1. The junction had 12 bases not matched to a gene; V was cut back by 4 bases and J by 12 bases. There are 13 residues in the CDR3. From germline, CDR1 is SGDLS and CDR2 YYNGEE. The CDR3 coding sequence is TGTGCCAGCAGCCAGCCGGGACAGCGCTTGACTTTCTTT. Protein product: CASSQPGQRLTFF.

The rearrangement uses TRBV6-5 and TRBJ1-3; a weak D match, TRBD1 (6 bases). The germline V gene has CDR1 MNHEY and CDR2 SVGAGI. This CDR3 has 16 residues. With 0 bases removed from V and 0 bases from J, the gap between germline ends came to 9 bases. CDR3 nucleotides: TGTGCCAGCAGTTACTCGGTGGGGGCCTCTGGAAACACCATATATTTT. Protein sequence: CASSYSVGASGNTIYF.

The CDR3 is CASSIGGGNTIYF. The CDR3 DNA follows: TGTGCCAGTAGTATAGGAGGTGGAAACACCATATATTTT. V is TRBV19 and J is TRBJ1-3; D ambiguous. Per the germline V gene, CDR1 is LNHDA and CDR2 is SQIVND (reference sequence). V was clipped by 1 base and J by 3 bases, with 4 bases between them. CDR3 length: 13 residues.

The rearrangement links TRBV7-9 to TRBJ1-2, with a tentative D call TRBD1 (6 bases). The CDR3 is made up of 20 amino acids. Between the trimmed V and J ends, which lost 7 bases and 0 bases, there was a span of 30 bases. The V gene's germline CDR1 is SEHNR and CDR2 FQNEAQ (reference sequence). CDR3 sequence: CASTNVLGTPDTVANYGYTF. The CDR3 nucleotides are TGTGCCAGCACCAACGTCCTGGGGACACCAGATACAGTAGCTAACTATGGCTACACCTTC.

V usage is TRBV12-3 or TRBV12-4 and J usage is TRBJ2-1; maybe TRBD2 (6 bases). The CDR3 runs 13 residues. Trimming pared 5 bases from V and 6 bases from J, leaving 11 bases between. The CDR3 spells CASSLTSPNEQFF. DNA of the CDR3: TGTGCCAGCAGTCTGACTAGTCCCAATGAGCAGTTCTTC.

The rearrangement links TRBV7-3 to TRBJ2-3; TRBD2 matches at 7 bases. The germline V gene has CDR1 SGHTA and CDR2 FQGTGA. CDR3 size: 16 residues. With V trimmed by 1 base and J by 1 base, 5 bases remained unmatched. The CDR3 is CASSLKGGSRTDTQYF. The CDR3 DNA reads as TGTGCCAGCAGCTTAAAGGGCGGGAGTCGCACAGATACGCAGTATTTT.

CDR3 region: CASSQEGTGAYNEQFF. Written as DNA, the CDR3 is TGCGCCAGCAGCCAAGAAGGGACAGGGGCCTACAATGAGCAGTTCTTC. The rearrangement links TRBV4-1 to TRBJ2-1; 10 bases fit TRBD1. The CDR3 contains 16 residues. V was clipped by 0 bases and J by 2 bases; unmatched bases: 1. Per the germline V gene, CDR1 is MGHRA and CDR2 is YSYEKL.

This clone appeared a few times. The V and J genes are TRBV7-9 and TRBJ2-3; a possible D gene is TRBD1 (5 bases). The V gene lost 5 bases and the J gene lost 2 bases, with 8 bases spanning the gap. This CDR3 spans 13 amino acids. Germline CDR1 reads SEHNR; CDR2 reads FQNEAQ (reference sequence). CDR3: CASSEDNTDTQYF. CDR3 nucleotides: TGTGCCAGCAGCGAGGACAACACAGATACGCAGTATTTT.

CDR3 DNA sequence: TGCAGCGTTGTGCGGCAGGAGGGCACTGAAGCTTTCTTT. Its translation is CSVVRQEGTEAFF. The chain joins TRBV29-1 to TRBJ1-1; D is unclear. CDR3 length equals 13 residues. The germline V and J ends were trimmed by 4 bases and 4 bases, with 13 bases remaining between them. Germline V lookup: CDR1 SQVTM, CDR2 ANQGSEA.

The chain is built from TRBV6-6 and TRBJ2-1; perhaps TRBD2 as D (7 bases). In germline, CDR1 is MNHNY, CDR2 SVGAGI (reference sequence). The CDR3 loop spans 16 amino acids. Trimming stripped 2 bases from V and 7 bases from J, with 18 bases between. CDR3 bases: TGTGCCAGCAGTTACCGAGGGGGGGCTATGGGTAATGAGCAGTTCTTC. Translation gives CASSYRGGAMGNEQFF.

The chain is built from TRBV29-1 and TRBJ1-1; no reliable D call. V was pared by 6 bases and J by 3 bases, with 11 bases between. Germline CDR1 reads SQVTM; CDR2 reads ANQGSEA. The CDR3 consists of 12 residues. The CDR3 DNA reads TGCAGCGTGGGTCAGGCCTACACTGAAGCTTTCTTT. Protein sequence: CSVGQAYTEAFF.

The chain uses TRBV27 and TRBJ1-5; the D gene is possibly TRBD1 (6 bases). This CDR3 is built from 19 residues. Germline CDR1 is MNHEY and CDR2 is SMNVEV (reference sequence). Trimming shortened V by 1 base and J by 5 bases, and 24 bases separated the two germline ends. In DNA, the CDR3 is TGTGCCAGCAGTTTATACGGGTTCCCGACAGGCACGGGCCATCAGCCCCAGCATTTT. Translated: CASSLYGFPTGTGHQPQHF.

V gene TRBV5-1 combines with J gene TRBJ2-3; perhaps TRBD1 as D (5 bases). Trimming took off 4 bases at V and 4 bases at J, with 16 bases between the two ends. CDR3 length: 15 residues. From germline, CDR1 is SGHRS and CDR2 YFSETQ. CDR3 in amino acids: CASSVVGPGPDTQYF. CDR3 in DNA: TGCGCCAGCAGCGTGGTAGGACCAGGGCCAGATACGCAGTATTTT.

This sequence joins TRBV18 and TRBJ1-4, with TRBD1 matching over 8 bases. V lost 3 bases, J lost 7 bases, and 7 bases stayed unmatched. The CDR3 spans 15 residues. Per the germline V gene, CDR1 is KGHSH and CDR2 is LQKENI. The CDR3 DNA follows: TGTGCCAGCTCACCGGCGACAGGGGTAGTTGAAAAACTGTTTTTT. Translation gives CASSPATGVVEKLFF.

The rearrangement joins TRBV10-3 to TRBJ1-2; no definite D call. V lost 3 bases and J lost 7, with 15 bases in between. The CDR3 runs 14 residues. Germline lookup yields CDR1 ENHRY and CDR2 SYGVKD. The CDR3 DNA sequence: TGTGCCATCAGTGACCCTGACACCCCGTTTGGCTACACCTTC. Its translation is CAISDPDTPFGYTF.

CDR3: CASSLVGSSYNSPLHF. DNA for the CDR3: TGTGCCAGCAGCTTGGTGGGGAGCTCCTATAATTCACCCCTCCACTTT. This rearrangement joins TRBV5-6 to TRBJ1-6; D is uncertain. Trimming removed 0 bases at V and 0 bases at J, with 7 bases between. Germline V gene data show CDR1 as SGHDT and CDR2 as YYEEEE. This CDR3 comprises 16 residues. The complete variable domain, with remaining parts taken from reference TRBV5-6 and TRBJ1-6, reads DAGVTQSPTHLIKTRGQQVTLRCSPKSGHDTVSWYQQALGQGPQFIFQYYEEEERQRGNFPDRFSGHQFPNYSSELNVNALLLGDSALYLCASSLVGSSYNSPLHFGNGTRLTVT.

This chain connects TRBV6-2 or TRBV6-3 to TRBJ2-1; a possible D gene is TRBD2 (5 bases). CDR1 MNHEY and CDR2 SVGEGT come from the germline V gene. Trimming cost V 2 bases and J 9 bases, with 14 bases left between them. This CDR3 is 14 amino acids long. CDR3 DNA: TGTGCCAGCAGTTACAGGCCTGAAAGCGGTGAGCAGTTCTTC. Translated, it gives CASSYRPESGEQFF.

CDR3 nucleotides: TGCGCCAGCAGCCCGCTAGCGGGAGCGATCTACGAGCAGTACTTC. Residues: CASSPLAGAIYEQYF. J is TRBJ2-7 and V is TRBV5-1, with 10 bases matching TRBD2. Germline V gives CDR1 SGHRS, CDR2 YFSETQ. Trimming cost V 4 bases and J 3 bases; bases outside gene matches: 7. The CDR3 loop spans 15 amino acids.